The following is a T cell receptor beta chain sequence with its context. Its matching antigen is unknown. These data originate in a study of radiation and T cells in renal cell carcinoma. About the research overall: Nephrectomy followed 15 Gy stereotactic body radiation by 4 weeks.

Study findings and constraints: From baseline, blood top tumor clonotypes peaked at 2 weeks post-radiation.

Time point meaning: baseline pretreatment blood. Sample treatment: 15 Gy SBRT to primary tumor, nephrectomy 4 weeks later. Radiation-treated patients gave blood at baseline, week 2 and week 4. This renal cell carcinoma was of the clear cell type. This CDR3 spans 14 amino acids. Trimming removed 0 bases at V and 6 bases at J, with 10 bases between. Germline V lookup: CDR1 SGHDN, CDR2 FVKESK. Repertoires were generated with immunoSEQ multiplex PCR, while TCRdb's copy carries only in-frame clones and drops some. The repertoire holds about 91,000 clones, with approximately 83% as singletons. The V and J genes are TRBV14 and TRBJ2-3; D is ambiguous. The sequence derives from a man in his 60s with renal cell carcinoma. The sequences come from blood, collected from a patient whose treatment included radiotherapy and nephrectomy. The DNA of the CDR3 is TGTGCCAGCAGCCAAGATCTAGTACCGGATACGCAGTATTTT. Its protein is CASSQDLVPDTQYF.